One sample yielded the 2 T cell receptor beta chains listed below, sequenced in a study of blood T cell repertoires in COVID-19. The table came from immunoSEQ multiplex PCR; TCRdb's copy has only in-frame clones and leaves some out. The sample lists some 57,000 clones, roughly 90% occurring once. Sequenced sample: peripheral blood. The origin of the receptors is a human donor in a cohort sampled during active COVID-19.

The chain couples TRBV11-2 to TRBJ2-1; no reliable D call. The V gene lost 5 bases and the J gene lost 10 bases, with 12 bases spanning the gap. Germline V gene sequence: CDR1 SGHAT, CDR2 FQNNGV. The CDR3 has 12 residues. The CDR3 is CASSILGGEQFF. The CDR3 coding sequence is TGTGCCAGCAGCATTCTAGGTGGCGAGCAGTTCTTC.

V gene TRBV5-6 combines with J gene TRBJ1-2; 7 nucleotides line up with TRBD1. Germline CDR1 reads SGHDT; CDR2 reads YYEEEE. V dropped 2 bases and J dropped 7; count of bases not matched to a gene: 8. This CDR3 is 14 amino acids long. The CDR3 DNA is TGTGCCAGCAGCTTTGGGACAGACCGGCTTGGCTACACCTTC. It translates to CASSFGTDRLGYTF.